The 21 T cell receptor beta chains given below trace back to one sample, sequenced in a study of cytomegalovirus exposure and HLA in healthy donors. A multiplex PCR was run with 60 Vbeta primers and 13 Jbeta primers. Profiling relied on immunoSEQ multiplex PCR, and the TCRdb table lists in-frame clones only, not all of them. The sample yields 90,000 to 110,000 clones, less than 80% seen once. Sequencing was performed on PBMCs. The receptor source for this set is a man younger than 45 in good health and CMV-seronegative.

This clone appeared once. The V gene is TRBV6-5, the J gene TRBJ2-3; 12 bases are shared with TRBD2. J gave up 0 bases and V 3 bases, and 1 base lay outside the gene matches. The CDR3 length is 16 residues. In germline, CDR1 is MNHEY, CDR2 SVGAGI. The CDR3 here is CASSYLAGGSTDTQYF. The DNA of the CDR3 is TGTGCCAGCAGTTATCTAGCGGGGGGGAGCACAGATACGCAGTATTTT.

This chain connects TRBV6-6 to TRBJ1-1, with no clear D. Germline CDR1 MNHNY, CDR2 SVGAGI (reference sequence). The ends were cut back, 5 bases at V and 4 bases at J, with 8 bases in the middle. CDR3 length: 12 residues. Written as DNA, the CDR3 is TGTGCCAGCAGTAATCCGGGCACTGAAGCTTTCTTT. It yields the protein CASSNPGTEAFF.

A note on this clone: The junction departs from germline at one end; a sequencing error may be responsible. This chain joins TRBV7-2 and TRBJ1-1; 9 bases are shared with TRBD1. The CDR3 has 11 amino acids. Germline loops: CDR1 SGHTA, CDR2 FQGNSA. This CDR3 is CASSNQPGQGF. CDR3 DNA: TGTGCCAGCAGCAACCAACCGGGACAGGGTTTT.

This clone was recorded only once. The chain combines TRBV30 with TRBJ1-5, with 11 bases identical to TRBD1. V trimming: 0 bases; J trimming: 7 bases; junction bases outside the gene matches: 2. The CDR3 totals 14 residues. The germline V gene encodes CDR1 GTSNPN and CDR2 SVGIG (reference sequence). Here the CDR3 DNA reads TGTGCCTGGAGTGTCGGGACAGGGGGGCAGCCCCAGCATTTT. Its translation is CAWSVGTGGQPQHF.

The chain couples TRBV4-3 to TRBJ1-5, with D perhaps matching TRBD1 (5 bases). Per the germline V gene, CDR1 is LGHNA and CDR2 is YSLEER. The CDR3 covers 17 residues. V lost 0 bases and J lost 4, with 16 bases in between. The CDR3 DNA follows: TGCGCCAGCAGCCAAGAGTATTGGTTGGCAGGGAATCAGCCCCAGCATTTT. Translated, it gives CASSQEYWLAGNQPQHF.

The CDR3 reads CASSSSGGRTEAFF. The DNA for the CDR3 is TGTGCCAGCAGCTCATCAGGGGGGAGGACTGAAGCTTTCTTT. The chain uses TRBV9 and TRBJ1-1, with 7 bases fitting TRBD1. V lost 4 bases, J lost 5 bases, and 8 bases stayed unmatched. The germline CDR1 and CDR2 sequences are SGDLS and YYNGEE. The length of the CDR3 is 14 residues.

V is TRBV7-2 and J is TRBJ1-6; D remains ambiguous. Per the germline V gene, CDR1 is SGHTA and CDR2 is FQGNSA. V gave up 1 base and J gave up 10 bases, with 14 bases separating them. The CDR3 runs to 15 residues. CDR3 DNA sequence: TGTGCCAGCAGCTTAGATTGGCGGTCTGGCTCACCCCTCCACTTT. It translates to CASSLDWRSGSPLHF.

V is TRBV11-2 and J is TRBJ1-3; D unresolved. The V gene lost 1 base and the J gene lost 3 bases, with 7 bases spanning the gap. Germline CDR1 SGHAT, CDR2 FQNNGV. The length of the CDR3 is 14 residues. CDR3: CASSLVGFGNTIYF. The CDR3 bases are TGTGCCAGCAGCTTAGTCGGTTTTGGAAACACCATATATTTT.

V and J are TRBV5-4 and TRBJ2-2, with a tentative D call TRBD2 (5 bases). The germline V gene has CDR1 SGHNT and CDR2 YYREEE (reference sequence). Deletions cut 0 bases from V and 0 bases from J, with 9 bases between. This CDR3 is 16 amino acids long. DNA of the CDR3: TGTGCCAGCAGCTTGGGTAGCGCCGCGAACACCGGGGAGCTGTTTTTT. Encoded protein: CASSLGSAANTGELFF.

The V gene is TRBV5-1, the J gene TRBJ2-5; 8 nucleotides agree with TRBD1. This CDR3 region has 14 residues. V lost 1 base to trimming and J lost 4 bases; unmatched junction nucleotides: 3. From germline, CDR1 is SGHRS and CDR2 YFSETQ. CDR3 loop: CASSLQGARETQYF. The CDR3 bases are TGCGCCAGCAGCTTGCAGGGGGCGAGAGAGACCCAGTACTTC.

The J gene is TRBJ2-2, the V gene TRBV6-4; TRBD2 agrees at 8 bases. Germline V lookup: CDR1 MRHNA, CDR2 SNTAGT. J gave up 3 bases and V 8 bases, and 11 bases lay outside the gene matches. The CDR3 has 16 residues. The CDR3 sequence is CASRVGGRPHTGELFF. The CDR3 DNA is TGTGCCAGCCGGGTCGGCGGGAGGCCCCACACCGGGGAGCTGTTTTTT.

The chain has TRBV9 and TRBJ2-7; TRBD2 matches 8 bases. This CDR3 has 15 residues. V lost 0 bases to trimming and J lost 2 bases; unmatched junction nucleotides: 4. The germline CDR1 and CDR2 sequences are SGDLS and YYNGEE. CDR3 protein: CASSVGSGRPYEQYF. As DNA, the CDR3 is TGTGCCAGCAGCGTAGGAAGCGGGAGACCCTACGAGCAGTACTTC.

The rearrangement uses TRBV4-3 and TRBJ2-7; 13 nucleotides line up with TRBD2. Losses at the gene ends were 1 base for V and 2 bases for J; bases not matched to a gene: 2. There are 16 residues in the CDR3. Germline V CDR1 and CDR2: LGHNA, YSLEER. The CDR3 bases are TGCGCCAGCAGCCAAGGGACTAGCGGGAGTACCTACGAGCAGTACTTC. Translating it yields CASSQGTSGSTYEQYF.

V gene TRBV5-6 combines with J gene TRBJ2-5; D call uncertain. V shed 1 base and J shed 5 bases, with 12 bases lying between them. The length of the CDR3 is 14 residues. CDR1 and CDR2 from the germline V gene are SGHDT and YYEEEE. This chain's CDR3 is CASSLKVWSETQYF. The CDR3 DNA is TGTGCCAGCAGCTTGAAGGTTTGGAGTGAGACCCAGTACTTC.

The V gene is TRBV4-3, the J gene TRBJ2-5, with TRBD2 identical over 10 bases. The CDR3 has 16 residues. The V segment lost 0 bases and the J segment 3 bases; nucleotides outside the gene matches: 4. Germline CDR1 reads LGHNA; CDR2 reads YSLEER. CDR3 in amino acids: CASSQEAGLAEETQYF. The CDR3 DNA sequence: TGCGCCAGCAGCCAAGAAGCCGGACTAGCGGAAGAGACCCAGTACTTC.

The chain joins TRBV5-4 to TRBJ1-2; 8 bases fit TRBD1. The CDR3 contains 15 residues. The V gene's germline CDR1 is SGHNT and CDR2 YYREEE (reference sequence). J lost 3 bases, V lost 4 bases, and 8 bases had no gene match. The CDR3 loop reads CASSAGTGGDYGYTF. CDR3 DNA: TGTGCCAGCAGCGCTGGAACAGGGGGAGACTATGGCTACACCTTC.

This clone was counted between two and nine times. The CDR3 sequence: CASSEIAGEENEQFF. CDR3 nucleotide sequence: TGTGCCAGCAGCGAGATAGCGGGAGAAGAGAATGAGCAGTTCTTC. The gene calls are TRBV11-2 and TRBJ2-1; 9 bases match TRBD2. Germline CDR1 SGHAT, CDR2 FQNNGV. The V gene end was trimmed by 5 bases and the J gene end by 7 bases; junction bases not matched to a gene: 9. The CDR3 has 15 amino acids.

This chain uses TRBV5-4 with TRBJ2-3; 7 bases match TRBD1. V lost 5 bases to trimming and J lost 0 bases; unmatched junction nucleotides: 6. This CDR3 has 15 residues. Per the germline V gene, CDR1 is SGHNT and CDR2 is YYREEE (reference sequence). CDR3 residues: CASSLRQGSTDTQYF. CDR3 bases: TGTGCCAGCAGTCTTCGACAGGGTAGCACAGATACGCAGTATTTT.

The chain joins TRBV27 to TRBJ2-2; 8 nucleotides align to TRBD2. This CDR3 is built from 16 residues. Germline loops: CDR1 MNHEY, CDR2 SMNVEV (reference sequence). Germline trimming cut 7 bases from V and 6 bases from J; bases unmatched to any gene: 13. The CDR3 bases are TGTGCCAGCACCCGGAGTAGCGGGAAAGCGTCCGGGGAGCTGTTTTTT. Residues: CASTRSSGKASGELFF.

This rearrangement joins TRBV7-2 to TRBJ2-3, with TRBD2 matching over 9 bases. CDR1 SGHTA and CDR2 FQGNSA come from the germline V gene. V gave up 0 bases and J gave up 3 bases; unmatched junction bases: 10. The CDR3 is made up of 18 amino acids. In DNA form, the CDR3 reads TGTGCCAGCAGCTTAGCGGTTCGCGGGGGGGCACGGACAGATACGCAGTATTTT. Translated: CASSLAVRGGARTDTQYF. The full variable domain, its missing parts supplied by reference TRBV7-2 and TRBJ2-3, is GAGVSQSPSNKVTEKGKDVELRCDPISGHTALYWYRQSLGQGLEFLIYFQGNSAPDKSGLPSDRFSAERTGGSVSTLTIQRTQQEDSAVYLCASSLAVRGGARTDTQYFGPGTRLTVL.

The chain is built from TRBV13 and TRBJ1-1; possible D gene TRBD1, 6 bases. V lost 0 bases, J lost 6 bases, and 11 bases lay in between. Per germline, CDR1 PRHDT and CDR2 FYEKMQ (reference sequence). There are 14 residues in the CDR3. DNA for the CDR3: TGTGCCAGCAGCTTAGGCCTAGGGGGACCTGAAGCTTTCTTT. Protein: CASSLGLGGPEAFF.